This T cell receptor beta chain came from a study of blood T cell repertoires in COVID-19. Study details: From the United States, Italy and Spain came samples of acute and convalescent COVID-19. PBMCs, B-cell-depleted T cells, or T cells provided the cDNA or gDNA that made up the material.

Per the original methods: Estimation of nucleated cell counts was performed using reference gene primer amplification. Assay: immunoSEQ multiplex PCR; the TCRdb copy retains only in-frame clones and omits some. D and trimming were read from the DNA, whereas the V and J calls and clone size are those reported in that table. This table holds approximately 240,000 clones, roughly 84% found once. This clonotype was sampled from a woman in her sixties with acute or convalescent COVID-19. The sample consisted of peripheral blood.

CDR3 sequence reads: CASSIGQISNQPQHF. In nucleotides, the CDR3 is TGTGCCAGTAGTATCGGACAGATTAGCAATCAGCCCCAGCATTTT. This chain links TRBV19 with TRBJ1-5, with a weak D call TRBD1 (6 bases). The CDR3 runs 15 residues. Between the trimmed V and J ends, which lost 3 bases and 0 bases, there was a span of 9 bases. Germline V gene sequence: CDR1 LNHDA, CDR2 SQIVND (reference sequence).